This TCR beta chain was profiled in a study of cytomegalovirus exposure and HLA in healthy donors (dated by TCRdb to about 2017). Regarding the complete study: According to an earlier analysis of a few hundred of the donors, 200 million or so T cells yielded some 110 million unique TCR beta sequences and around 300 Gb of sequence data. Rather than drawing on any new phenotypic data, the later analysis identified candidate immune exposures from TCR beta sequences and the way those sequences occurred across donors. Typing coverage differed by locus: A, B, C, DRB1 and DQB1 were typed in roughly 629-630 donors, DQA1 in 500 to 550, DPA1 in 600 to 610, and DPB1 in about 450. Among some 410 genotyped donors of the cohort, an average of approximately 240,000 unique TCR beta nucleotide sequences was sequenced per donor, of which roughly 17% were non-productive. To predict cytomegalovirus infection status, the study brought together high-throughput TCR immunosequencing, statistical association of individual TCRs with disease status, and machine learning. All discovery cohort repertoires had been generated on a single sequencing platform. The study aimed to test whether cataloging public T cell receptors could reveal signatures of past pathogen exposure. Donor age, sex, ethnicity and CMV serostatus were collected together with the repertoire data. Of the roughly 400 genotyped donors, 65% to 90% fell in the genetic ancestry cluster associated with self-reported Caucasian donors. Along with the approximately 650-subject first cohort, a separate validation cohort of over a hundred different subjects was used. To decide whether each TCR beta V gene segment behaved as functional or pseudogenic, an earlier analysis of several hundred of the donors relied on high-throughput TCR beta sequencing. A few DR-DQ haplotypes were handled as single units for association and clustering because linkage in the cohort was strong. A later genetic analysis took genome-wide SNP genotypes for about 55% of the 666 donors and used that subset as a discovery cohort. A later analysis re-examined previously published TCR beta repertoires from just over 650 donors and added high-resolution HLA genotyping to investigate patterns of TCR occurrence. The study used immunosequencing to profile the T cell repertoires of more than 650 subjects and linked those repertoires to cytomegalovirus serostatus. Approximately 310 gigabases of sequencing data and approximately 93 million unique TCR sequences were included in an early release covering 550 to 650 HLA-typed donors. HLA typing included class I and class II loci at four-digit resolution.

What the authors observed across the whole study: In the study, some 160 TCR beta chains were listed as associated with cytomegalovirus. When HLA alleles, especially DR and DQ, strongly co-occurred, TCR associations were difficult to assign to individual alleles. In a later genetic analysis, a missense DCLRE1C variant was associated with V-gene and J-gene trimming of TCR beta chains, and the association was replicated in an independent cohort. Linkage disequilibrium might explain the correlated functional status among segregating V segments, but an unknown experimental factor could not be ruled out. At a false discovery rate of 0.05, a later analysis linked under 20,000 TCR beta sequences to specific HLA alleles. Most TCR sequences were seen in very few donors, while some public TCRs were found in many individuals. Because HLA typing was unavailable for some donors at each locus, only the typed subset was used in association tests. Because counts were too low, seventeen rarely observed V segments, including chromosome 9 orphons, were left out of the earlier analysis of about 500 of the donors. A later genetic analysis reported fewer N-insertions in productive TCRs among donors in an Asian-associated ancestry cluster than the roughly 640-donor mean. An earlier analysis of several hundred of the donors showed that most TCR beta V segments appeared in productive rearrangements either about 90% or about 30% of the time, which broadly matched IMGT annotations. Cytomegalovirus status was reported to be diagnosed by the classifier with high specificity and sensitivity in both the original and validation cohorts. In a later analysis, several top co-occurrence clusters were reported to appear linked to parvovirus B19, influenza, CMV and Epstein-Barr virus. A later analysis found that HLA-associated TCR beta chains were more clonally expanded and had lower generation probabilities than equally common non-associated chains. CMV serostatus was the only immune exposure information available for the cohort. A cluster of highly shared sequence variants was judged likely to be a technical artifact of the sequencing pipeline. A further reported finding was that TCR beta sequences accurately predicted the HLA-A and HLA-B alleles for most subjects in the first cohort. Presence/absence analyses assumed roughly uniform sequencing depth across donors, an assumption that may not hold. The authors suggested that the approach could potentially be extended to other disease states and immunological phenotypes. According to a later analysis, TCR association rates differed among HLA loci, with DRB1 alleles showing the most associated TCRs and HLA-C alleles showing the fewest. This cohort had only TCR beta chains sequenced, and the lack of alpha or paired-chain data limited which features could be detected. In vitro tests confirmed that a few of the cytomegalovirus-associated TCR beta chains recognize cytomegalovirus antigens. In a later analysis, most CMV-associated TCR beta chains were found to appear HLA-restricted, with HLA associations seemingly driven largely by CMV exposure.

Libraries were built with the immunoSEQ multiplex PCR assay. A mixture of 60 forward primers for TCR Vbeta segments and 13 reverse primers for TCR Jbeta segments was used in the multiplex PCR. A multiplex PCR assay on genomic DNA amplified the CDR3 region of rearranged TCR beta genes. Amplified TCR beta libraries were sequenced as 87-base-pair reads on the Illumina HiSeq System. Per the original workflow: Across the 670 or so repertoires, a later analysis counted 80 million or so unique TCR beta chains, some 11 million of which were shared by at least two donors. Raw reads were error-corrected and collapsed into unique sequences by a nearest-neighbor algorithm in which closely related sequences were merged to remove PCR and sequencing errors. Alignment of CDR3 sequences to IMGT reference sequences was used to assign V, D and J gene segments. Each retained sequence needed at least a six-nucleotide match to both a V gene segment and a J gene segment. A rearrangement was called productive if the CDR3 had no stop codons and remained in frame with V and J, and every other rearrangement was called non-productive. Following IMGT convention, CDR3 was defined as the stretch from the second conserved V-encoded cysteine up to the conserved J-encoded phenylalanine. Sequences without an unambiguous match to a single V gene segment were excluded from the earlier analysis of 450 to 650 of the donors. In an earlier analysis of 587 of the donors, V segments were called functional above 56.7% productive rearrangements and were called segregating when the between-donor standard deviation exceeded 5%. A statistical classification framework was developed to diagnose cytomegalovirus status using the catalog of TCR beta chain sequences. In a later analysis, TCR nucleotide sequences were compared against IMGT/GENE-DB human TR gene sequences so that V and J genes could be assigned. In a later analysis, CDR3 sequences and most-parsimonious VDJ recombination scenarios were assigned using the TCRdist pipeline. In a later analysis, each TCR beta chain was defined by its CDR3 amino acid sequence together with its V-gene family, and reads without a unique V-gene family were excluded. In a later analysis, 450 to 600 highly shared, low-generation-probability nucleotide sequences were removed to address suspected cross-contamination and a sequencing artifact. For each public chain, a later analysis derived a clonal expansion index from normalized ranks of inferred template counts within each repertoire. In a later analysis, generation probabilities were computed using a VDJ recombination model fitted to out-of-frame rearrangements, and the results were checked against IGoR. A later analysis scored TCR-TCR, TCR-HLA and TCR-CMV co-occurrence with hypergeometric tests, applying a repertoire-size bias correction to TCR pairs. A later analysis estimated false discovery rates by permuting HLA or CMV assignments 20 times. A later analysis grouped co-occurring TCRs with DBSCAN, adding TCRdist sequence similarity when clustering within HLA-allele-positive subsets. Co-occurrence clustering excluded repertoires with fewer than 30,000 or more than 120,000 public chains, plus five with anomalous nucleotide sharing. The table was pulled from immuneACCESS by TCRdb, which kept in-frame rearrangements only. Such tables lose some clones; where checked, under half of the loss comes from unresolved V genes, and the rest has no known cause. The DNA gave D and trimming, while V, J and clone size come from that table. This sample comprises about 85,000 clones, 75% to 85% of them detected only once. The biggest ten clones account for less than 40% of the sample.

The cohort was made up of approximately 670 healthy bone marrow donors. All cohort members were sampled while nominally healthy, although unrecorded immune exposures were likely present. The donor tested CMV seropositive and was one of the 289 seropositive cohort members. A peripheral blood sample was collected from each donor, and TCR beta sequencing was performed on peripheral blood mononuclear cells. The Qiagen DNeasy Blood Extraction Kit was used to extract genomic DNA from the blood cell samples. For this clone: The antigen it recognizes is unknown. Base qualities are not at hand, and no much larger clone is one base apart.

The sequence came from a man in his forties or fifties in good health and CMV-seropositive. Material for sequencing was PBMCs.

The CDR3 region reads CATDTGTGPYEQYF. The nucleotide sequence is given as TGTGCCACGGATACCGGGACAGGTCCCTACGAGCAGTACTTC. The chain joins TRBV10-3 to TRBJ2-7; 8 bases in the middle match TRBD1. The germline V gene specifies ENHRY as CDR1 and SYGVKD as CDR2. The CDR3 runs 14 residues from the cysteine to the phenylalanine. Of all the DNA, just the CDR3 is kept, 42 bases in frame from base 1. From V the trimming removes 10 bases and from J it removes 2 bases, while the gene matches leave 10 bases of the junction unaccounted for.